These 20 T cell receptor beta chains were all obtained from the same sample, sequenced in a study of cytomegalovirus exposure and HLA in healthy donors. The PCR ran on 60 Vbeta and 13 Jbeta primers. TCRdb keeps only in-frame clones here, not all; method: immunoSEQ multiplex PCR. The sample records approximately 150,000 clones, 55% to 80% being singletons. Sequencing was done on a sample of PBMCs. All receptors come from a woman aged 60 to 75 in good health and CMV-seropositive.

The CDR3 sequence: CSVDRGDRVRYTEAFF. CDR3 DNA sequence: TGCAGCGTTGATAGGGGGGACAGGGTAAGGTACACTGAAGCTTTCTTT. V is TRBV29-1 and J is TRBJ1-1; 9 bases map to TRBD1. Germline V lookup: CDR1 SQVTM, CDR2 ANQGSEA. CDR3 length: 16 amino acids. J was trimmed by 3 bases and V by 3 bases; bases with no gene match: 11.

This rearrangement joins TRBV27 to TRBJ2-7; 9 nucleotides align to TRBD2. Germline loops: CDR1 MNHEY, CDR2 SMNVEV (reference sequence). The CDR3 extends over 13 amino acids. J was trimmed by 4 bases and V by 8 bases; bases with no gene match: 6. CDR3 sequence reads: CASGFSGSYEQYF. CDR3 nucleotides: TGTGCCAGCGGCTTTAGCGGGAGTTACGAGCAGTACTTC.

Concerning this clone itself: Different DNA sequences within this sample yield the same CDR3. The chain carries TRBV28 and TRBJ2-7; 11 nucleotides match TRBD2. Germline CDR1 and CDR2: MDHEN and SYDVKM. Trimming at V came to 6 bases and at J to 0 bases, leaving 4 bases not matched to a gene. There are 15 residues in the CDR3. The CDR3 protein is CASSLGLAGSYEQYF. DNA for the CDR3: TGTGCCAGCAGCCTCGGACTAGCGGGCTCCTACGAGCAGTACTTC. The whole variable domain, remainder taken from reference TRBV28 and TRBJ2-7, is DVKVTQSSRYLVKRTGEKVFLECVQDMDHENMFWYRQDPGLGLRLIYFSYDVKMKEKGDIPEGYSVSREKKERFSLILESASTNQTSMYLCASSLGLAGSYEQYFGPGTRLTVT.

The chain couples TRBV7-3 to TRBJ2-1; 9 bases align to TRBD2. The germline V gene has CDR1 SGHTA and CDR2 FQGTGA. The CDR3 extends over 18 amino acids. With V trimmed by 0 bases and J by 7 bases, 13 bases remained unmatched. CDR3 nucleotides: TGTGCCAGCAGCTTAACTTCTCCCGGGACTAGCTTTAGGAATGAGCAGTTCTTC. This gives the protein CASSLTSPGTSFRNEQFF.

Regarding this clone: The same CDR3 can be traced to other DNA sequences in this sample. The rearrangement links TRBV14 to TRBJ1-2; D is ambiguous. The CDR3 sequence is 15 residues long. Germline V gives CDR1 SGHDN, CDR2 FVKESK. The V end was cut by 3 bases, the J end by 6 bases, with 17 bases between. The CDR3 bases are TGTGCCAGCAGCCAGGAATGGAGACGCCCTAATGGCTACACCTTC. Encoded protein: CASSQEWRRPNGYTF.

In its sample, this clone was seen a few times. This chain connects TRBV28 to TRBJ2-7, with D unclear. V lost 5 bases and J lost 3, with 5 bases in between. CDR3 size: 11 residues. Germline V lookup: CDR1 MDHEN, CDR2 SYDVKM. The CDR3 here is CASSPGYEQYF. DNA of the CDR3: TGTGCCAGCAGTCCAGGCTACGAGCAGTACTTC. The entire variable domain, with the rest obtained from reference TRBV28 and TRBJ2-7, is as follows: DVKVTQSSRYLVKRTGEKVFLECVQDMDHENMFWYRQDPGLGLRLIYFSYDVKMKEKGDIPEGYSVSREKKERFSLILESASTNQTSMYLCASSPGYEQYFGPGTRLTVT.

This clone occurred a few times. The chain couples TRBV18 to TRBJ1-2, with 11 nucleotides matching TRBD1. CDR3 length: 15 residues. CDR1 and CDR2 (germline): KGHSH, LQKENI. V lost 6 bases, J lost 3 bases, and 6 bases stayed unmatched. The CDR3 reads CASSPGTGGDYGYTF. CDR3 in DNA: TGTGCCAGCTCTCCTGGGACAGGGGGAGACTATGGCTACACCTTC.

This chain uses TRBV5-1 with TRBJ2-2; 8 nucleotides match TRBD2. The ends lost 5 bases at V and 7 bases at J; junction bases unmatched: 13. The CDR3 runs 16 residues. Germline CDR1 reads SGHRS; CDR2 reads YFSETQ. CDR3 bases: TGCGCCAGCAGGGTTATAACAGCGGGAGAAAACGGGGAGCTGTTTTTT. Its translation: CASRVITAGENGELFF. The whole variable domain, filled in from reference TRBV5-1 and TRBJ2-2, reads KAGVTQTPRYLIKTRGQQVTLSCSPISGHRSVSWYQQTPGQGLQFLFEYFSETQRNKGNFPGRFSGRQFSNSRSEMNVSTLELGDSALYLCASRVITAGENGELFFGEGSRLTVL.

The V call is TRBV19, the J call TRBJ2-1, with 14 bases lining up with TRBD2. The ends lost 6 bases at V and 0 bases at J; junction bases unmatched: 1. The germline V gene has CDR1 LNHDA and CDR2 SQIVND (reference sequence). The CDR3 consists of 16 residues. CDR3 in amino acids: CASRGLAGGSYNEQFF. The CDR3, as DNA: TGTGCCAGTAGAGGACTAGCGGGAGGCTCCTACAATGAGCAGTTCTTC.

The V gene is TRBV5-6, the J gene TRBJ2-3, with TRBD1 matching over 9 bases. Germline loops: CDR1 SGHDT, CDR2 YYEEEE. There are 14 residues in the CDR3. J lost 5 bases, V lost 3 bases, and 4 bases had no gene match. The CDR3 region has the DNA TGTGCCAGCAGCTCGGGACAGGGCATAGATACGCAGTATTTT. Translated: CASSSGQGIDTQYF.

Here the CDR3 reads CASSDSVTSGDTGELFF. In nucleotides, the CDR3 is TGTGCCAGCAGTGACTCTGTTACTAGCGGGGATACCGGGGAGCTGTTTTTT. V and J are TRBV6-4 and TRBJ2-2; 10 nucleotides align to TRBD2. V shed 0 bases and J 5 bases; nucleotides not matched to a gene: 6. Germline V CDR1 and CDR2: MRHNA, SNTAGT. This CDR3 has 17 residues.

The rearrangement uses TRBV28 and TRBJ1-2; no definite D call. V was trimmed by 2 bases and J by 7 bases, leaving 14 bases between them. There are 14 residues in the CDR3. The germline V gene encodes CDR1 MDHEN and CDR2 SYDVKM. The CDR3, as DNA: TGTGCCAGCAGTTTAGGGCAGGAAATTTTTGGCTACACCTTC. It is translated as CASSLGQEIFGYTF.

As to this clone: One junction end disagrees with the germline gene, perhaps due to a read error. The CDR3 reads CSSSLQGLSTDTQYF. For the CDR3, the DNA is TGTTCCAGCAGCTTACAGGGCCTTAGCACAGATACGCAGTATTTT. V and J are TRBV7-9 and TRBJ2-3, with a possible D match to TRBD1 (6 bases). CDR3 length equals 15 residues. Germline V gives CDR1 SEHNR, CDR2 FQNEAQ (reference sequence).

In its sample, this clone was seen a few times. This chain joins TRBV30 and TRBJ2-1, with 7 positions matching TRBD2. The CDR3 spans 13 residues. Germline V lookup: CDR1 GTSNPN, CDR2 SVGIG (reference sequence). V gave up 4 bases and J gave up 1 base; unmatched junction bases: 1. CDR3 coding DNA: TGTGCCTGGACTAGCGGATCCTACAATGAGCAGTTCTTC. Its protein product is CAWTSGSYNEQFF. Supplemented by reference TRBV30 and TRBJ2-1, the full variable domain reads SQTIHQWPATLVQPVGSPLSLECTVEGTSNPNLYWYRQAAGRGLQLLFYSVGIGQISSEVPQNLSASRPQDRQFILSSKKLLLSDSGFYLCAWTSGSYNEQFFGPGTRLTVL.

The CDR3 coding sequence is TGCGCCAGCAGCCAAGAACAAGGGCCAGCGGGGGTGGCTCAGTACTTC. It encodes CASSQEQGPAGVAQYF. The J gene is TRBJ2-4, the V gene TRBV4-3; 8 positions agree with TRBD2. This CDR3 region has 16 residues. Losses at the gene ends were 0 bases for V and 12 bases for J; bases not matched to a gene: 13. The germline V gene has CDR1 LGHNA and CDR2 YSLEER.

The chain uses TRBV18 and TRBJ2-7, with D possibly TRBD1 on 6 matching bases. Germline lookup yields CDR1 KGHSH and CDR2 LQKENI. The length of the CDR3 is 15 residues. V was trimmed by 3 bases and J by 2 bases, leaving 14 bases between them. DNA for the CDR3: TGTGCCAGCTCACCGGGGTCGGACAGTGCCTACGAGCAGTACTTC. Translating gives CASSPGSDSAYEQYF.

This clone has only a few counts. The chain recombines TRBV10-3 with TRBJ2-1, with D hard to call. The CDR3 sequence is 14 residues long. CDR1 and CDR2 from the germline V gene are ENHRY and SYGVKD. Trimming removed 10 bases from V and 0 bases from J, with 13 bases in between. In DNA form, the CDR3 reads TGTGCCACCACTGACTTGAGCTCCTACAATGAGCAGTTCTTC. Translating it yields CATTDLSSYNEQFF.

The chain carries TRBV28 and TRBJ2-7; 8 bases are shared with TRBD2. CDR1 and CDR2 from the germline V gene are MDHEN and SYDVKM. J lost 6 bases, V lost 5 bases, and 9 bases had no gene match. This CDR3 comprises 14 residues. CDR3 amino acids: CASSLPAGGSEQYF. CDR3 nucleotides: TGTGCCAGCAGTCTACCGGCGGGGGGCTCCGAGCAGTACTTC.

This clone was seen a handful of times. The J gene is TRBJ2-3, the V gene TRBV19; D may be TRBD1 (5 bases). Per germline, CDR1 LNHDA and CDR2 SQIVND (reference sequence). V was cut by 6 bases and J by 3 bases, with 16 bases left in between. This CDR3 is built from 15 residues. CDR3 sequence: CASRSGGAGTDTQYF. CDR3 nucleotide sequence: TGTGCCAGTAGATCGGGTGGTGCAGGGACAGATACGCAGTATTTT.

The J gene is TRBJ1-5, the V gene TRBV28, with 9 bases identical to TRBD1. The length of the CDR3 is 23 residues. CDR1 is MDHEN, CDR2 SYDVKM, per germline. V was clipped by 5 bases and J by 9 bases; unmatched bases: 35. CDR3 residues: CASSIISPPGQGNFIAISRPQHF. The CDR3 nucleotides read TGTGCCAGCAGTATCATATCACCGCCGGGACAGGGAAATTTTATAGCAATCAGCAGGCCCCAGCATTTT.